The entry that follows covers one TCR beta chain sequence. The data originate from a study of T cells in localized non-small cell lung cancer. This table comes from immunoSEQ multiplex PCR, and its TCRdb copy is limited to in-frame clones, with some not included. Of around 40,000 clones listed, 86% are singletons. The source is a woman aged 18 to 55 with stage III lung adenocarcinoma. Sequenced here: peripheral blood, sampled before any cancer treatment.

DNA for the CDR3: TGTGCCAGCAGCTTGGGGACTCCCGAAGGTAACTATGGCTACACCTTC. Its translation is CASSLGTPEGNYGYTF. The chain recombines TRBV13 with TRBJ1-2, with D tentatively TRBD1 (5 bases). The CDR3 totals 16 residues. Trimming cost V 3 bases and J 1 base, with 15 bases left between them. Germline values: CDR1 PRHDT, CDR2 FYEKMQ (reference sequence).